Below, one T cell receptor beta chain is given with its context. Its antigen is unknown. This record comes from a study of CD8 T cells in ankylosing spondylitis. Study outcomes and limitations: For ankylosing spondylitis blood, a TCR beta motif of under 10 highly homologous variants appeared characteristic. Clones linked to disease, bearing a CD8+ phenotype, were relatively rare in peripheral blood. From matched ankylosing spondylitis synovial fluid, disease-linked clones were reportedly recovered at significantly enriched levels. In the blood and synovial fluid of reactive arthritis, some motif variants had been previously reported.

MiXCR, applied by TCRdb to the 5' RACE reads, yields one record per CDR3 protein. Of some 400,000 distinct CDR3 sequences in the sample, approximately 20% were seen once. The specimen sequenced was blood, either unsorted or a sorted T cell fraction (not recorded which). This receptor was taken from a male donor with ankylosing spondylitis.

The CDR3 protein is CASRRVAGGSGEQFF. The CDR3 region has the DNA TGTGCCAGCAGGCGGGTAGCGGGAGGTTCGGGTGAGCAGTTCTTC. The chain links TRBV6-4 to TRBJ2-1, with 10 bases that match TRBD2. The junction had 11 bases not matched to a gene; V was cut back by 6 bases and J by 9 bases. The germline gives CDR1 MRHNA, CDR2 SNTAGT. This CDR3 region has 15 residues.